A single sample gave rise to the 18 T cell receptor beta chains below, sequenced in a study of vaccination effects on CD4 cells after COVID-19. These TCRs are of unknown antigen specificity. Method: immunoSEQ multiplex PCR; TCRdb's copy keeps in-frame clones and lacks some. The top ten clones hold approximately 35% of a sample with tens of thousands of clones, 75% to 85% of them seen once. Expansion of antigen-specific CD4+ T cells with viral peptide pools was carried out by the ViraFEST assay before sequencing. Culture lasted around eleven days before CD4+ T cell isolation. The person had PCR-confirmed SARS-CoV-2 infection between March and December 2020. This material consisted of CD4+ T cells from PBMCs cultured with a peptide pool, taken before COVID-19 vaccination. The receptor set was obtained from a human donor who had a prior SARS-CoV-2 infection.

The V call is TRBV30, the J call TRBJ1-4; possibly TRBD1 for D (5 bases). Germline V lookup: CDR1 GTSNPN, CDR2 SVGIG (reference sequence). CDR3 length equals 14 residues. Trimming left V 3 bases short and J 7 bases short, with 15 bases between. CDR3 nucleotide sequence: TGTGCCTGGAGGAATATAAGGGGAGGTGAAAAACTGTTTTTT. Its translation: CAWRNIRGGEKLFF.

This sequence joins TRBV7-8 and TRBJ1-1; D remains unclear. The germline V gene has CDR1 SGHVS and CDR2 FQNEAQ. The CDR3 extends over 14 amino acids. Deletions cut 1 base from V and 3 bases from J, with 9 bases between. For the CDR3, the DNA is TGTGCCAGCAGCTTAGAGAACAGATACACTGAAGCTTTCTTT. It yields the protein CASSLENRYTEAFF.

The rearrangement joins TRBV2 to TRBJ2-7; tentative D call: TRBD1 (7 bases). The CDR3 covers 13 residues. Trimming took off 5 bases at V and 7 bases at J, with 15 bases between the two ends. CDR1 is SNHLY and CDR2 is FYNNEI in the germline V gene. The CDR3 DNA reads TGTGCCAGCAGTCTTGACAGGGCGGGAGAGCAGTACTTC. Translated, it gives CASSLDRAGEQYF.

This clone has a single count. The chain employs TRBV7-9 and TRBJ1-4, with TRBD1 as a possible D gene (5 bases). Germline V gene data show CDR1 as SEHNR and CDR2 as FQNEAQ (reference sequence). Trimming left V 3 bases short and J 7 bases short, with 12 bases between. CDR3 size: 14 residues. The CDR3 bases are TGTGCCAGCAGCTTTCAGGGAGGCGGTGAAAAACTGTTTTTT. Its translation is CASSFQGGGEKLFF. Based on the CDR3 plus reference TRBV7-9 and TRBJ1-4, the full variable domain is DTGVSQNPRHKITKRGQNVTFRCDPISEHNRLYWYRQTLGQGPEFLTYFQNEAQLEKSRLLSDRFSAERPKGSFSTLEIQRTEQGDSAMYLCASSFQGGGEKLFFGSGTQLSVL.

The chain carries TRBV20-1 and TRBJ2-2; D is uncertain. This CDR3 has 13 residues. CDR1 and CDR2 from the germline V gene are DFQATT and SNEGSKA (reference sequence). Deletions cut 3 bases from V and 2 bases from J, with 7 bases between. The CDR3 loop is CSASPSNTGELFF. The CDR3 DNA sequence: TGCAGTGCTAGTCCTAGTAACACCGGGGAGCTGTTTTTT.

This clone was counted only a few times. The chain has TRBV4-3 and TRBJ2-1; possibly TRBD1 for D (6 bases). Germline values: CDR1 LGHNA, CDR2 YSLEER. The CDR3 totals 14 residues. Trimming removed 0 bases from V and 6 bases from J, with 9 bases in between. The CDR3, as DNA: TGCGCCAGCAGCCAAGAATACAGGGTCAATGAGCAGTTCTTC. Its protein is CASSQEYRVNEQFF.

V usage is TRBV2 and J usage is TRBJ1-1, with no clear D. Trimming removed 7 bases from V and 1 base from J, with 10 bases in between. The CDR3 is 13 residues long. Germline values: CDR1 SNHLY, CDR2 FYNNEI. The CDR3 here is CASIRLPNTEAFF. The CDR3, as DNA: TGTGCCAGCATTAGGTTACCGAACACTGAAGCTTTCTTT.

This chain links TRBV7-3 with TRBJ2-1; 12 bases map to TRBD1. Looked up from germline, CDR1 is SGHTA and CDR2 is FQGTGA. V shed 5 bases, J shed 10 bases, and the junction held 9 bases outside the gene matches. The CDR3 length is 15 residues. The CDR3 here is CASSPDPGTGGEQFF. CDR3 nucleotides: TGTGCCAGCAGCCCTGACCCCGGGACAGGGGGCGAGCAGTTCTTC.

This clone is a singleton in its sample. V is TRBV18 and J is TRBJ1-2; 9 bases agree with TRBD1. J lost 10 bases, V lost 3 bases, and 9 bases had no gene match. Germline V gene data show CDR1 as KGHSH and CDR2 as LQKENI. CDR3 size: 14 residues. The CDR3 nucleotides are TGTGCCAGCTCACCCCTGGGACAGGGTGCGGTCTACACCTTC. Protein: CASSPLGQGAVYTF.

The V and J genes are TRBV7-2 and TRBJ2-5, with TRBD2 matching 7 bases. V gave up 6 bases and J gave up 5 bases; unmatched junction bases: 12. There are 15 residues in the CDR3. CDR1 SGHTA and CDR2 FQGNSA come from the germline V gene. The CDR3, as DNA: TGTGCCAGCAGATTGCTAGCGGCCCTCGGGGAGACCCAGTACTTC. As protein: CASRLLAALGETQYF. Variable domain in full (rest from reference TRBV7-2 and TRBJ2-5): GAGVSQSPSNKVTEKGKDVELRCDPISGHTALYWYRQSLGQGLEFLIYFQGNSAPDKSGLPSDRFSAERTGGSVSTLTIQRTQQEDSAVYLCASRLLAALGETQYFGPGTRLLVL.

Only a few counts were recorded for this clone. V gene TRBV3-1 (or the pseudogene TRBV3-2) combines with J gene TRBJ1-5, with 8 positions matching TRBD1. The CDR3 consists of 15 residues. Germline V gives CDR1 LGHDT, CDR2 YNNKEL (reference sequence). Trimming at V came to 4 bases and at J to 5 bases, leaving 7 bases not matched to a gene. The CDR3 region is CASSREGTGDQPQHF. Written as DNA, the CDR3 is TGTGCCAGCAGCCGTGAAGGGACAGGTGATCAGCCCCAGCATTTT.

This clone was observed a handful of times. The chain employs TRBV24-1 and TRBJ2-2; D is possibly TRBD2 (5 bases). The CDR3 loop spans 15 amino acids. Germline lookup yields CDR1 KGHDR and CDR2 SFDVKD. V lost 3 bases and J lost 1, with 8 bases in between. The CDR3 DNA follows: TGTGCCACCAGTGATCCGGGGAGGAACACCGGGGAGCTGTTTTTT. It encodes CATSDPGRNTGELFF.

The chain recombines TRBV5-1 with TRBJ1-4, with a tentative D call TRBD1 (6 bases). This CDR3 contains 17 residues. Trimming took off 4 bases at V and 1 base at J, with 17 bases between the two ends. Germline CDR1 SGHRS, CDR2 YFSETQ. The CDR3 here is CASSPEPRGGTNEKLFF. Written as DNA, the CDR3 is TGCGCCAGCAGCCCAGAACCCAGGGGAGGAACTAATGAAAAACTGTTTTTT. Full variable domain (rest looked up from reference TRBV5-1 and TRBJ1-4): KAGVTQTPRYLIKTRGQQVTLSCSPISGHRSVSWYQQTPGQGLQFLFEYFSETQRNKGNFPGRFSGRQFSNSRSEMNVSTLELGDSALYLCASSPEPRGGTNEKLFFGSGTQLSVL.

The chain uses TRBV4-1 and TRBJ2-1, with 7 nucleotides matching TRBD2. Germline values: CDR1 MGHRA, CDR2 YSYEKL. J was trimmed by 8 bases and V by 1 base; bases with no gene match: 8. This CDR3 has 15 amino acids. The CDR3, as DNA: TGCGCCAGCAGCCAAGTTTCGACTAGCAACTATGAGCAGTTCTTC. This encodes CASSQVSTSNYEQFF.

This sequence joins TRBV15 and TRBJ2-3; weak D call: TRBD1 (6 bases). With 0 bases removed from V and 0 bases from J, the gap between germline ends came to 16 bases. Germline CDR1 is LNHNV and CDR2 is YYDKDF (reference sequence). CDR3 length equals 18 residues. CDR3: CATSRDQYTGRSTDTQYF. CDR3 nucleotide sequence: TGTGCCACCAGCAGAGATCAATATACAGGGAGAAGCACAGATACGCAGTATTTT.

The chain employs TRBV5-5 and TRBJ2-2, with 7 bases aligning to TRBD2. Germline V CDR1 and CDR2: SGHKS, YYEKEE (reference sequence). Trimming removed 0 bases from V and 1 base from J; junction bases left unmatched: 3. The CDR3 length is 16 residues. The CDR3, as DNA: TGTGCCAGCAGCTTGGGTCCGGGAGGGAACACCGGGGAGCTGTTTTTT. Amino acid sequence: CASSLGPGGNTGELFF.

The genes are TRBV11-3 and TRBJ2-2; 10 bases fit TRBD2. V dropped 3 bases and J dropped 6; count of bases not matched to a gene: 1. The CDR3 has 14 residues. In germline, CDR1 is SGHNT, CDR2 YENEEA. CDR3 loop: CASSFGTSAGELFF. The DNA for the CDR3 is TGTGCCAGCAGCTTCGGGACTAGCGCCGGGGAGCTGTTTTTT.

The chain has TRBV5-1 and TRBJ2-1; 8 positions match TRBD2. With V trimmed by 0 bases and J by 5 bases, 4 bases remained unmatched. The germline CDR1 and CDR2 sequences are SGHRS and YFSETQ. The CDR3 length is 15 residues. The CDR3 bases are TGCGCCAGCAGCTTGGTCCTAGCGGGCAACAATGAGCAGTTCTTC. Its translation: CASSLVLAGNNEQFF.